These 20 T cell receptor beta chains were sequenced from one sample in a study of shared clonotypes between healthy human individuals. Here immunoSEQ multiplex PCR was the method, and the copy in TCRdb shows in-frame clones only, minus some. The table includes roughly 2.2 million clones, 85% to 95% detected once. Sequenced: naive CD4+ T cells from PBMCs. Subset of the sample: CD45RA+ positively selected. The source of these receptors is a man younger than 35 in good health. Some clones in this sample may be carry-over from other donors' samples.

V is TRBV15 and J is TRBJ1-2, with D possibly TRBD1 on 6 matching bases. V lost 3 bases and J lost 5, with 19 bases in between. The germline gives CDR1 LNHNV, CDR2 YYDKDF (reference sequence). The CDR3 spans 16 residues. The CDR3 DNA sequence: TGTGCCACCAGCAGGAGGACAACACAGGGCAGTTATGGCTACACCTTC. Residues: CATSRRTTQGSYGYTF.

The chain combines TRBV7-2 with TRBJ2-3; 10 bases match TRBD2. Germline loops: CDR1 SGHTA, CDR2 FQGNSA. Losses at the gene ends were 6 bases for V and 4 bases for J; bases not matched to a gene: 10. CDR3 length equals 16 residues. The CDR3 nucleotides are TGTGCCAGCAGTCTAATAGCGGGAGGCCTCTCAGATACGCAGTATTTT. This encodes CASSLIAGGLSDTQYF.

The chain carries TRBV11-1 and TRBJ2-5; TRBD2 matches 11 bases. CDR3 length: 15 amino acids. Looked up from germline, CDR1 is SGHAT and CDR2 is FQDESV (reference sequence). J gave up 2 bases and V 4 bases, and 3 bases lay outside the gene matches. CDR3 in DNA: TGTGCCAGCAGCTCGGGACTAGCGGTTCAAGAGACCCAGTACTTC. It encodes CASSSGLAVQETQYF.

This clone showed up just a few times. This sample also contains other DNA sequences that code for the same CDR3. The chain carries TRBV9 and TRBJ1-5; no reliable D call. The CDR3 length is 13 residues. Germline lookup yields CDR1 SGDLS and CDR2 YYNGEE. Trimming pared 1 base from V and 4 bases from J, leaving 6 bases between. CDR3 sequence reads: CASSVSGNQPQHF. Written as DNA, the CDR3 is TGTGCCAGCAGCGTATCGGGGAATCAGCCCCAGCATTTT.

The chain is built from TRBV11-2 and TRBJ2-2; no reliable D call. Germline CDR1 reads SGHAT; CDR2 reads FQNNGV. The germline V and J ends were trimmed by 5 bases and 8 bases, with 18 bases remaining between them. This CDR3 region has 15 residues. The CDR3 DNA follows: TGTGCCAGCAGCCCCGTCCTTCAGACCGCGGGGGAGCTGTTTTTT. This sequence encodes CASSPVLQTAGELFF.

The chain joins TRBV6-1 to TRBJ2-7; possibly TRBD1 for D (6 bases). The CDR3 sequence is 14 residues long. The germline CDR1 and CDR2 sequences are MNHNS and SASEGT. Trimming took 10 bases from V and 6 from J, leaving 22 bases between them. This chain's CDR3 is CATSLTHRDTEQYF. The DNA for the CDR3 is TGTGCCACCTCTTTGACCCACCGGGACACCGAGCAGTACTTC.

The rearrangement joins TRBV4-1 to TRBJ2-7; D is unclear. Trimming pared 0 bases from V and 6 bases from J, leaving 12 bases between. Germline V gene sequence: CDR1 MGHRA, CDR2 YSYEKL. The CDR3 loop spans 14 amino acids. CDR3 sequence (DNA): TGCGCCAGCAGCCAAGAAAATACGTGGGGCGAGCAGTACTTC. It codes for CASSQENTWGEQYF.

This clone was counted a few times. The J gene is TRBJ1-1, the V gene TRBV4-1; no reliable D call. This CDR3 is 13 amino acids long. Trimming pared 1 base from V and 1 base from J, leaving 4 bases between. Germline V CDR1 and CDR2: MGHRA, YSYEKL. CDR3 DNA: TGCGCCAGCAGCCAAGTTTCGAACACTGAAGCTTTCTTT. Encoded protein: CASSQVSNTEAFF.

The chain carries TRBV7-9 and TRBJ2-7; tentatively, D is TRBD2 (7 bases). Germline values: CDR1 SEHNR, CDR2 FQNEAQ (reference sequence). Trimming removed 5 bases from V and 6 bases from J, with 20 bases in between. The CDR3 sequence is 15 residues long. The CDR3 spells CASSLQGGGGGEQYF. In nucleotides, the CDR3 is TGTGCCAGCAGCCTCCAAGGAGGGGGGGGTGGCGAGCAGTACTTC.

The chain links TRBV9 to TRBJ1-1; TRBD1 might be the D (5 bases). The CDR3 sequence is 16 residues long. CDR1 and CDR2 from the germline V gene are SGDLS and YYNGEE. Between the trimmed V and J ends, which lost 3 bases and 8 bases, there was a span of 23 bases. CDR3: CASSAPGNRPKGEAFF. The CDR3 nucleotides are TGTGCCAGCAGCGCCCCGGGTAACAGGCCGAAGGGAGAAGCTTTCTTT.

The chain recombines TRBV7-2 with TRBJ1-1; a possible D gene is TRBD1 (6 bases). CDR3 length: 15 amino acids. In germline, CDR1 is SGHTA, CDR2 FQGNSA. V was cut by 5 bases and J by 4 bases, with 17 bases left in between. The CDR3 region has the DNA TGTGCCAGCAGCCCCAGCGGGGGGGGCGGCACTGAAGCTTTCTTT. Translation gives CASSPSGGGGTEAFF.

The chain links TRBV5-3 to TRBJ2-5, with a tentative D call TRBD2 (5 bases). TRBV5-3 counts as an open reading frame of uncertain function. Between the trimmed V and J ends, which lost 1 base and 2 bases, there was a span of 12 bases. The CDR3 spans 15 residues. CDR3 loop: CARSLIRTGQETQYF. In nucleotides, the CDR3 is TGTGCCAGAAGCTTGATAAGGACTGGGCAAGAGACCCAGTACTTC.

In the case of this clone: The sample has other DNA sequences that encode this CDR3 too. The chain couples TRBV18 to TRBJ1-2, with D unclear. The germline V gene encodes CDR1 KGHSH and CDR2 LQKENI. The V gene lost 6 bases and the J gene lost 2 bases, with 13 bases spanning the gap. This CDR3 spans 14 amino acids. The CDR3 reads CASSSGRGNYGYTF. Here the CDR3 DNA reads TGTGCCAGCTCTTCCGGGCGCGGGAACTATGGCTACACCTTC.

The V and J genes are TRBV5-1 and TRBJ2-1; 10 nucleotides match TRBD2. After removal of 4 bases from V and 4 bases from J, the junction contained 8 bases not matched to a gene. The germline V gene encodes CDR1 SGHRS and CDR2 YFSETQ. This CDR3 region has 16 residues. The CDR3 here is CASSARTSGEYNEQFF. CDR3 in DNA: TGCGCCAGCAGCGCCAGGACTAGCGGAGAATACAATGAGCAGTTCTTC.

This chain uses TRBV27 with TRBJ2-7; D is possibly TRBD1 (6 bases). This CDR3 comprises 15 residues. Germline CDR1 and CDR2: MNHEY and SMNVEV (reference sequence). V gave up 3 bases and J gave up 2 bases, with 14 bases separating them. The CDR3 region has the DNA TGTGCCAGCAGTTTCAGTCAGGGGTTCGCCTACGAGCAGTACTTC. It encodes CASSFSQGFAYEQYF.

For the CDR3, the DNA is TGTGCCAGCTCACCTGTGGGGAGGGGGCCTCACGATGAGCAGTTCTTC. This sequence encodes CASSPVGRGPHDEQFF. The genes are TRBV18 and TRBJ2-1, with D perhaps assigned TRBD1 or TRBD2 (7 bases each). The CDR3 totals 16 residues. Trimming shortened V by 3 bases and J by 8 bases, and 20 bases separated the two germline ends. CDR1 is KGHSH, CDR2 LQKENI, per germline.

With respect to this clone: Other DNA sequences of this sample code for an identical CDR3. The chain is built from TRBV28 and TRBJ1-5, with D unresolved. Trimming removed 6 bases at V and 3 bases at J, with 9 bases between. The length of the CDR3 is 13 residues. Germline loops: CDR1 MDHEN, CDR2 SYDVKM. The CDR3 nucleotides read TGTGCCAGCAGGACCGGCCCCAATCAGCCCCAGCATTTT. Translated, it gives CASRTGPNQPQHF. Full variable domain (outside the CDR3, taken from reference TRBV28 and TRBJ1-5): DVKVTQSSRYLVKRTGEKVFLECVQDMDHENMFWYRQDPGLGLRLIYFSYDVKMKEKGDIPEGYSVSREKKERFSLILESASTNQTSMYLCASRTGPNQPQHFGDGTRLSIL.

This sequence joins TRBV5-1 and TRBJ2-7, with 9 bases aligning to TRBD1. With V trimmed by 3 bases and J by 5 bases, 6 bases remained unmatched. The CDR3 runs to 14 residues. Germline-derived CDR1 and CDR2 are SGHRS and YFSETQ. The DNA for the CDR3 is TGCGCCAGCAGCTCCGGGACAGGGTGGCACGAGCAGTACTTC. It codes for CASSSGTGWHEQYF.

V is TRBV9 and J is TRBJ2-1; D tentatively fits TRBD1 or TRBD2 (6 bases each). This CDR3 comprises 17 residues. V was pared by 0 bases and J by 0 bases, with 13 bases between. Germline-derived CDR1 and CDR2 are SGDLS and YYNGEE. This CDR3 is CASSVGWGANSYNEQFF. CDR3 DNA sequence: TGTGCCAGCAGCGTAGGCTGGGGGGCAAACTCCTACAATGAGCAGTTCTTC.

Here the CDR3 reads CASSPLGTGGETQYF. CDR3 bases: TGTGCCAGCTCACCACTCGGGACAGGGGGAGAGACCCAGTACTTC. The rearrangement links TRBV18 to TRBJ2-5; 11 bases fit TRBD1. Germline V gives CDR1 KGHSH, CDR2 LQKENI. CDR3 length: 15 amino acids. With V trimmed by 1 base and J by 4 bases, 2 bases remained unmatched.